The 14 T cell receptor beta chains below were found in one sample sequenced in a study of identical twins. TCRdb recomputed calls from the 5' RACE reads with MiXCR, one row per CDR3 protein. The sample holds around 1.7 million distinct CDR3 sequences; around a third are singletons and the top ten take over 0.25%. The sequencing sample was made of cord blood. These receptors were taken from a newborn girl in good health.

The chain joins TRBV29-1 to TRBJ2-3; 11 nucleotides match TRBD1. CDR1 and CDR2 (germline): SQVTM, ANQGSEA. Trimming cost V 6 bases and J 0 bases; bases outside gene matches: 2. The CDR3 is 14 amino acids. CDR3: CSVGQGASTDTQYF. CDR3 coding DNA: TGCAGCGTCGGACAGGGGGCGAGCACAGATACGCAGTATTTT.

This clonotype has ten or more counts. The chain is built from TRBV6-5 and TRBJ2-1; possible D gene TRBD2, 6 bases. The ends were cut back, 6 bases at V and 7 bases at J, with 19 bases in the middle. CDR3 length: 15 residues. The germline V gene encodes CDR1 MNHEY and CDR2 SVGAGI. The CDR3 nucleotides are TGTGCCAGCAGCCTCGGGAGCCCCGCAGTTAATGAGCAGTTCTTC. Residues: CASSLGSPAVNEQFF.

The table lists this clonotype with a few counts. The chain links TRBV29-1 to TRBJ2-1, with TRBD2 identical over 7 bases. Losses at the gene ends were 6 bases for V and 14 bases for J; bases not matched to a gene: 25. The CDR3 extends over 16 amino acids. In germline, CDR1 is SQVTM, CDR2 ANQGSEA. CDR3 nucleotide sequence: TGCAGCGTGGGGTATGCGGGAGACCTGTTTGGAGGAGGGGAGTTCTTC. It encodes CSVGYAGDLFGGGEFF.

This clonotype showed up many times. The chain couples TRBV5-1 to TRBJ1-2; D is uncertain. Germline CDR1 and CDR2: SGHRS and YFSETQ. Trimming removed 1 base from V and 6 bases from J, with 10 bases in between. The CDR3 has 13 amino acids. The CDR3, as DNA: TGCGCCAGCAGCTTGCGAATATTGGATGGCTACACCTTC. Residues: CASSLRILDGYTF. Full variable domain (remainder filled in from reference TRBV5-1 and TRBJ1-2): KAGVTQTPRYLIKTRGQQVTLSCSPISGHRSVSWYQQTPGQGLQFLFEYFSETQRNKGNFPGRFSGRQFSNSRSEMNVSTLELGDSALYLCASSLRILDGYTFGSGTRLTVV.

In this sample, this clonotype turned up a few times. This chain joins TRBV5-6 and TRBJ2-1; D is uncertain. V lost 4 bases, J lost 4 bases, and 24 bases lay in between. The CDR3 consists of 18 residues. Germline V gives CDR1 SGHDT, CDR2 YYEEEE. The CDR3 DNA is TGTGCCAGCAGCCCCCGTGGCTACCTCAGCCCCTTATACAATGAGCAGTTCTTC. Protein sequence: CASSPRGYLSPLYNEQFF. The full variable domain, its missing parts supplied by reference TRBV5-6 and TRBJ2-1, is DAGVTQSPTHLIKTRGQQVTLRCSPKSGHDTVSWYQQALGQGPQFIFQYYEEEERQRGNFPDRFSGHQFPNYSSELNVNALLLGDSALYLCASSPRGYLSPLYNEQFFGPGTRLTVL.

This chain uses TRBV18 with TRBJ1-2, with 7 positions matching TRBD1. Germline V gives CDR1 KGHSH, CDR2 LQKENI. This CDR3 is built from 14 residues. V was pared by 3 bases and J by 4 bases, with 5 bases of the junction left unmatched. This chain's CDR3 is CASSPIGQVYGYTF. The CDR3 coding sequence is TGTGCCAGCTCACCGATAGGACAGGTCTATGGCTACACCTTC.

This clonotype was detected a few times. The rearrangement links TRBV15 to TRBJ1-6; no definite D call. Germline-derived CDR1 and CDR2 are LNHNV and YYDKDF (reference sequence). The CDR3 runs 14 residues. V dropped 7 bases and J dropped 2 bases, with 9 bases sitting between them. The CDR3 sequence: CATKPGTYNSPLHF. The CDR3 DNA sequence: TGTGCCACCAAACCCGGGACCTATAATTCACCCCTCCACTTT.

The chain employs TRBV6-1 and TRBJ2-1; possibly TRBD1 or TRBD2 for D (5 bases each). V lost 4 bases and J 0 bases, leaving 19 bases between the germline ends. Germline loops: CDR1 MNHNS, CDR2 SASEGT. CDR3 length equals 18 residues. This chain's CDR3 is CASSAPGTTLSSYNEQFF. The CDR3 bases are TGTGCCAGCAGTGCCCCCGGGACCACTCTTAGCTCCTACAATGAGCAGTTCTTC.

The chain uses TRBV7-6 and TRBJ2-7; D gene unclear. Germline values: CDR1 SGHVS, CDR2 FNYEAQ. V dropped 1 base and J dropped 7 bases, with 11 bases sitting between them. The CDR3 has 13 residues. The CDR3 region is CASSLDPVEEQYF. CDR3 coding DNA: TGTGCCAGCAGCTTAGATCCAGTCGAGGAGCAGTACTTC.

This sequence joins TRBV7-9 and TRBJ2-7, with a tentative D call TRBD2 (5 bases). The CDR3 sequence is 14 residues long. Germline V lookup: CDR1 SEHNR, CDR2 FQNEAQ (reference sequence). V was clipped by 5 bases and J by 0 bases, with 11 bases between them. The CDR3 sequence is CASSPPGNSYEQYF. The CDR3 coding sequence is TGTGCCAGCAGCCCCCCGGGGAACTCCTACGAGCAGTACTTC.

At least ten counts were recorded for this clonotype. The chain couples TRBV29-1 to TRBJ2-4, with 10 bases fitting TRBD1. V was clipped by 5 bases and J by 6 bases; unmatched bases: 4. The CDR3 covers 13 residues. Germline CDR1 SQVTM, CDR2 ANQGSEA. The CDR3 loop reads CSVPGQGRNIQYF. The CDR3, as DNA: TGCAGCGTTCCGGGACAGGGGAGAAACATTCAGTACTTC.

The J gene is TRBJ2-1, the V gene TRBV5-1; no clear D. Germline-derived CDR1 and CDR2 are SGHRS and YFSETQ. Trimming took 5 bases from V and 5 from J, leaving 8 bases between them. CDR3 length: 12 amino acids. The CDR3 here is CASSTVNNEQFF. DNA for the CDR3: TGCGCCAGCAGTACCGTTAACAATGAGCAGTTCTTC. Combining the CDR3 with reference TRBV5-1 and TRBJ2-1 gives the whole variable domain KAGVTQTPRYLIKTRGQQVTLSCSPISGHRSVSWYQQTPGQGLQFLFEYFSETQRNKGNFPGRFSGRQFSNSRSEMNVSTLELGDSALYLCASSTVNNEQFFGPGTRLTVL.

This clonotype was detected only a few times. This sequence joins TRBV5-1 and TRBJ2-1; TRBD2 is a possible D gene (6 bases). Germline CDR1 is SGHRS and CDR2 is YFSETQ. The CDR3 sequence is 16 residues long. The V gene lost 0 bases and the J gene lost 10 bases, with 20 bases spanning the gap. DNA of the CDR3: TGCGCCAGCAGCTTGGATGTGGGGGGTCCCACAATAGAGCAGTTCTTC. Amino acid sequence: CASSLDVGGPTIEQFF.

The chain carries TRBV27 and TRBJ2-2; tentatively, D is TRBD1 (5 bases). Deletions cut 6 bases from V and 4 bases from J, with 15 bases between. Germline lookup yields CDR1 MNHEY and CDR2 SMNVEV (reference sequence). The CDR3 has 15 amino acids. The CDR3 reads CASSRRVVGTGELFF. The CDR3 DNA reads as TGTGCCAGCAGCCGCAGGGTAGTAGGCACCGGGGAGCTGTTTTTT.